Each of the 30 T cell receptor beta chains below was sequenced from the same sample in a study of blood T cells in healthy people across ages. Using a J-beta primer mix together with a sample-barcoded 5' primer, a second PCR was run for roughly 6 to 12 cycles. TCRdb recomputed calls from the 5' RACE reads with MiXCR, one row per CDR3 protein. The sample has about a million distinct CDR3 sequences; under 50% are singletons. The sequenced material came from blood. The receptors were gathered from a man aged 30 to 39 in good health.

The chain combines TRBV3-1 with TRBJ2-7; 7 bases align to TRBD1. This CDR3 is 15 amino acids long. With 4 bases clipped from V and 6 bases from J, the junction kept 12 bases outside the gene matches. CDR1 and CDR2 (germline): LGHDT, YNNKEL (reference sequence). This CDR3 reads CASSPFSRGLGEQYF. The DNA of the CDR3 is TGTGCCAGCAGCCCCTTTTCGAGGGGGCTGGGCGAGCAGTACTTC.

This clonotype was picked up a small number of times. The genes are TRBV9 and TRBJ2-3, with TRBD2 matching 11 bases. This CDR3 has 17 amino acids. V trimming: 0 bases; J trimming: 1 base; junction bases outside the gene matches: 4. Per germline, CDR1 SGDLS and CDR2 YYNGEE. The CDR3 protein is CASSVGLAGTRTDTQYF. The CDR3 DNA sequence: TGTGCCAGCAGCGTAGGACTAGCGGGGACCCGCACAGATACGCAGTATTTT.

This clonotype occurred a few times. The rearrangement links TRBV27 to TRBJ2-7; 9 bases are shared with TRBD1. V shed 4 bases and J 6 bases; nucleotides not matched to a gene: 10. CDR3 length equals 15 residues. Germline V gene data show CDR1 as MNHEY and CDR2 as SMNVEV (reference sequence). The CDR3 is CASSSSGTGSREQYF. In DNA, the CDR3 is TGTGCCAGCAGTTCTTCCGGGACAGGGAGTCGCGAGCAGTACTTC.

In this sample, this clonotype turned up a few times. The chain couples TRBV5-1 to TRBJ2-1; D not resolved. Germline V gene sequence: CDR1 SGHRS, CDR2 YFSETQ. The CDR3 runs to 11 residues. V was clipped by 0 bases and J by 12 bases, with 7 bases between them. The CDR3 region has the DNA TGCGCCAGCAGCTTGGGGTCAGGGCAGTTCTTC. Protein sequence: CASSLGSGQFF.

This clonotype came up a few times. This chain links TRBV29-1 with TRBJ2-7; TRBD1 agrees at 8 bases. Germline V lookup: CDR1 SQVTM, CDR2 ANQGSEA. The CDR3 length is 13 residues. The CDR3: CSIVDRGLYEQYF. CDR3 in DNA: TGCAGTATTGTCGACAGGGGTCTCTACGAGCAGTACTTC.

This chain uses TRBV11-3 with TRBJ2-7; 9 bases fit TRBD2. CDR3 size: 15 residues. The trim removed 5 bases at V and 6 bases at J, leaving 11 bases unmatched. Germline CDR1 reads SGHNT; CDR2 reads YENEEA. CDR3 in amino acids: CASSLEAGGSFEQYF. The CDR3 DNA sequence: TGTGCCAGCAGCCTCGAAGCGGGGGGCTCGTTCGAGCAGTACTTC.

CDR3 residues: CASGYPEEETQYF. The CDR3 coding sequence is TGTGCCAGCGGTTACCCGGAGGAGGAGACCCAGTACTTC. The chain combines TRBV27 with TRBJ2-5; perhaps TRBD2 as D (5 bases). Trimming took off 8 bases at V and 5 bases at J, with 15 bases between the two ends. Per germline, CDR1 MNHEY and CDR2 SMNVEV (reference sequence). CDR3 length equals 13 residues.

J is TRBJ2-5 and V is TRBV30; possible D gene TRBD1, 5 bases. The J call may not be correct, given that the DNA end is closer to TRBJ2-7. Germline V lookup: CDR1 GTSNPN, CDR2 SVGIG (reference sequence). The CDR3 extends over 13 amino acids. In DNA form, the CDR3 reads TGTGCCTGGAGTGCAGGGAATACCTACGAGCAGTACTTC. This sequence encodes CAWSAGNTYEQYF.

This clonotype has more than one count but fewer than ten. The chain carries TRBV6-5 and TRBJ1-2; D gene uncertain. Germline loops: CDR1 MNHEY, CDR2 SVGAGI. The ends were cut back, 6 bases at V and 4 bases at J, with 15 bases in the middle. CDR3 size: 14 residues. CDR3 amino acids: CASSPGRKIYGYTF. CDR3 coding DNA: TGTGCCAGCAGCCCTGGACGGAAAATCTATGGCTACACCTTC.

This clonotype has ten or more counts. The chain links TRBV7-9 to TRBJ2-5; D possibly corresponds to TRBD2 (6 bases). The DNA end is more similar to TRBJ2-7, so the J call may be wrong. The CDR3 is 15 residues long. CDR1 and CDR2 (germline): SEHNR, FQNEAQ (reference sequence). The CDR3 bases are TGTGCCAGCAGCCTCGGGGAGGTCTCGCAAAACGAGCAGTACTTC. It encodes CASSLGEVSQNEQYF.

This chain connects TRBV20-1 to TRBJ2-7; D call uncertain. V lost 0 bases, J lost 6 bases, and 6 bases lay in between. The germline CDR1 and CDR2 sequences are DFQATT and SNEGSKA (reference sequence). The CDR3 consists of 11 residues. CDR3 region: CSARDFPEQYF. The CDR3 DNA reads TGCAGTGCTAGAGATTTCCCCGAGCAGTACTTC.

The chain has TRBV4-3 and TRBJ2-1, with 10 bases identical to TRBD2. Germline CDR1 is LGHNA and CDR2 is YSLEER. There are 15 residues in the CDR3. V shed 4 bases, J shed 10 bases, and the junction held 10 bases outside the gene matches. CDR3 sequence: CASSREAGGIHEQFF. As DNA, the CDR3 is TGCGCCAGCAGCCGAGAAGCGGGGGGGATCCACGAGCAGTTCTTC.

This clonotype occurred a few times. The chain couples TRBV5-1 to TRBJ2-1; no firm D call. Germline V gene lookup returns CDR1 SGHRS and CDR2 YFSETQ. The CDR3 totals 16 residues. The germline V and J ends were trimmed by 5 bases and 0 bases, with 15 bases remaining between them. CDR3 sequence reads: CASRPDPLSSYNEQFF. The CDR3 nucleotides are TGCGCCAGCAGACCCGACCCATTGAGCTCCTACAATGAGCAGTTCTTC.

This clonotype was detected a few times. The CDR3 coding sequence is TGCGCCAGCAGCCAAGAGACAGTAAACTATGGCTACACCTTC. Its translation is CASSQETVNYGYTF. The gene calls are TRBV4-3 and TRBJ1-2; D may be TRBD1 (5 bases). Looked up from germline, CDR1 is LGHNA and CDR2 is YSLEER. This CDR3 has 14 residues. Trimming removed 0 bases from V and 2 bases from J, with 7 bases in between.

This rearrangement joins TRBV5-4 to TRBJ2-4; a weak D match, TRBD1 (5 bases). The J call may not be correct, given that the DNA end is closer to TRBJ2-5. The germline V gene encodes CDR1 SGHNT and CDR2 YYREEE (reference sequence). The CDR3 totals 15 residues. CDR3 region: CASSPTGDVQETQYF. CDR3 coding DNA: TGTGCCAGCAGCCCCACAGGAGACGTACAAGAGACCCAGTACTTC.

This clonotype was counted between two and nine times. This chain connects TRBV9 to TRBJ2-3, with TRBD2 matching 9 bases. Germline CDR1 is SGDLS and CDR2 is YYNGEE. V trimming: 1 base; J trimming: 3 bases; junction bases outside the gene matches: 9. The CDR3 is 17 residues long. CDR3 in amino acids: CASSVSTTGLATDTQYF. The CDR3 coding sequence is TGTGCCAGCAGCGTATCAACAACGGGACTAGCAACAGATACGCAGTATTTT.

This clonotype was counted between two and nine times. V and J are TRBV2 and TRBJ2-4; 8 positions match TRBD2. The CDR3 totals 14 residues. CDR1 SNHLY and CDR2 FYNNEI come from the germline V gene. Trimming took 3 bases from V and 9 from J; bases not matched to a gene: 7. Written as DNA, the CDR3 is TGTGCCAGCAGTGAGATGGCGGCGGGGGGCATTCAGTACTTC. Translating gives CASSEMAAGGIQYF.

As regards this clonotype: Germline is not matched at one junction end, which may reflect a read error. The rearrangement links TRBV11-3 to TRBJ1-6; the D gene is possibly TRBD1 (5 bases). The CDR3 covers 14 residues. In germline, CDR1 is SGHNT, CDR2 YENEEA. This chain's CDR3 is CASSPRGRNLPLHF. The CDR3 bases are TGTGCCAGCAGCCCCCGGGGGAGGAATTTACCCCTCCACTTT.

The rearrangement joins TRBV2 to TRBJ1-5; D remains unclear. The CDR3 runs 13 residues. The ends were cut back, 5 bases at V and 7 bases at J, with 12 bases in the middle. Germline CDR1 is SNHLY and CDR2 is FYNNEI. The CDR3 region has the DNA TGTGCCAGCAGTATTGGCCAGGAGCAGCCCCAGCATTTT. Amino acids: CASSIGQEQPQHF. Combining the CDR3 with reference TRBV2 and TRBJ1-5 gives the whole variable domain EPEVTQTPSHQVTQMGQEVILRCVPISNHLYFYWYRQILGQKVEFLVSFYNNEISEKSEIFDDQFSVERPDGSNFTLKIRSTKLEDSAMYFCASSIGQEQPQHFGDGTRLSIL.

The chain uses TRBV20-1 and TRBJ2-1; maybe TRBD2 (5 bases). Trimming removed 6 bases at V and 5 bases at J, with 11 bases between. Per germline, CDR1 DFQATT and CDR2 SNEGSKA (reference sequence). This CDR3 comprises 12 residues. The CDR3 DNA reads TGCAGTGCCGACTACTCACACAATGAGCAGTTCTTC. Its protein is CSADYSHNEQFF.

The chain employs TRBV29-1 and TRBJ2-1; no definite D call. The J call may be mistaken, given a closer DNA end match to TRBJ2-7. Germline V CDR1 and CDR2: SQVTM, ANQGSEA. This CDR3 spans 11 amino acids. CDR3 nucleotides: TGCAGCGTTGACTCCTACAATGAGCAGTACTTC. It yields the protein CSVDSYNEQYF.

Turning to this clonotype: The conserved closing phenylalanine or tryptophan is absent in this CDR3, likely reflecting a read error. The chain carries TRBV9 and TRBJ1-2; no clear D. V was trimmed by 0 bases and J by 5 bases, leaving 5 bases between them. The CDR3 totals 12 residues. Germline assignment: CDR1 SGDLS and CDR2 YYNGEE. CDR3 in DNA: TGTGCCAGCAGCGTAGCGGGATATGGCTACACCTTA. Its translation is CASSVAGYGYTL.

The rearrangement joins TRBV6-5 to TRBJ2-7, with D maybe TRBD1 (7 bases). CDR3 length: 15 residues. CDR1 MNHEY and CDR2 SVGAGI come from the germline V gene. Trimming cost V 3 bases and J 1 base, with 13 bases left between them. CDR3 sequence: CASSYMTGRSYEQYF. In DNA form, the CDR3 reads TGTGCCAGCAGTTATATGACAGGGAGGTCCTACGAGCAGTACTTC.

This sequence joins TRBV6-1 and TRBJ2-3, with D unresolved. V was pared by 2 bases and J by 2 bases, with 14 bases between. The CDR3 contains 16 residues. Germline CDR1 reads MNHNS; CDR2 reads SASEGT. This CDR3 is CASSEWPADDTDTQYF. The CDR3 region has the DNA TGTGCCAGCAGTGAATGGCCAGCCGACGACACAGATACGCAGTATTTT.

Worth noting for this clonotype: Relative to the germline gene, one junction end is altered; a read error may explain this. V usage is TRBV3-1 and J usage is TRBJ2-1; 8 bases are shared with TRBD1. Germline lookup yields CDR1 LGHDT and CDR2 YNNKEL (reference sequence). The CDR3 runs 15 residues. Written as DNA, the CDR3 is TGTGTCAGCAGCCTCGGACAGGGCTCCTACAATGAGCAGTTCTTC. Protein product: CVSSLGQGSYNEQFF.

As DNA, the CDR3 is TGTGCCATCAGGTCCCACAGGGTTCTATCGGTGAACACTGAAGCTTTCTTT. As protein: CAIRSHRVLSVNTEAFF. V is TRBV10-3 and J is TRBJ1-1; possible D gene TRBD1, 6 bases. CDR3 length: 17 amino acids. CDR1 is ENHRY and CDR2 is SYGVKD in the germline V gene. Trimming pared 6 bases from V and 0 bases from J, leaving 20 bases between.

The J gene is TRBJ1-1, the V gene TRBV5-5, with a possible D match to TRBD1 (5 bases). V was pared by 4 bases and J by 0 bases, with 13 bases between. This CDR3 has 15 amino acids. Germline-derived CDR1 and CDR2 are SGHKS and YYEKEE (reference sequence). CDR3 DNA: TGTGCCAGCAGCCCCCAGGGAGGCGTGAACACTGAAGCTTTCTTT. Translation: CASSPQGGVNTEAFF.

This sequence joins TRBV28 and TRBJ1-2; D unresolved. V dropped 3 bases and J dropped 7 bases, with 15 bases sitting between them. The CDR3 is 14 residues long. Germline CDR1 and CDR2: MDHEN and SYDVKM. CDR3 in DNA: TGTGCCAGCAGTTTCGGCAGCTCTGCCCCTGGCTACACCTTC. Its translation: CASSFGSSAPGYTF.

This rearrangement joins TRBV6-2 or TRBV6-3 to TRBJ2-7; D call uncertain. From germline, CDR1 is MNHEY and CDR2 SVGEGT. The CDR3 has 11 amino acids. The V end lost 7 bases, the J end lost 6 bases, and 10 bases lay between the germline ends. The CDR3 reads CASKTYGEQYF. CDR3 bases: TGTGCCAGCAAGACGTACGGCGAGCAGTACTTC.

The J gene is TRBJ1-4, the V gene TRBV11-2, with no clear D. V lost 7 bases and J lost 9, with 15 bases in between. Germline assignment: CDR1 SGHAT and CDR2 FQNNGV. This CDR3 comprises 13 residues. CDR3: CASTTIDLKKLFF. For the CDR3, the DNA is TGTGCCAGCACCACAATCGACCTGAAAAAACTGTTTTTT.